This T cell receptor (beta chain) derives from a study of T cell responses to AZD1222 COVID-19 vaccine. This clone was seen only once. Its antigen is still unknown. V shed 4 bases, J shed 10 bases, and the junction held 11 bases outside the gene matches. The CDR3 spans 16 residues. The V gene's germline CDR1 is MNHEY and CDR2 SMNVEV (reference sequence). Broader study findings: Clonal diversity was possibly underestimated; the donors were predominantly white British and more often female. Repertoire collection took place solely once the T cell response had peaked.

Using immunoSEQ multiplex PCR, the repertoire was profiled, and TCRdb retains in-frame clones only, with some absent. In the table there are 100,000 to 150,000 clones, around 90% of which are singletons. The rearrangement links TRBV27 to TRBJ2-1, with 12 bases identical to TRBD2. The sequencing here drew on peripheral blood, taken on day 0 of AZD1222 vaccination. This TCR derives from an adult in good health. Written as DNA, the CDR3 is TGTGCCAGCAGTTCCCTCCCTAGCGGGGGGGCCGGGGAGCAGTTCTTC. It translates to CASSSLPSGGAGEQFF.